These T cell receptor beta chains were read from a single sample in a study of cytomegalovirus exposure and HLA in healthy donors. Measured with immunoSEQ multiplex PCR; TCRdb has only the in-frame clones, and not every one. The table has 95,000 to 150,000 clones, more than 60% seen once. Sequenced: PBMCs. These receptors all come from a middle-aged woman in good health and CMV-seropositive. The conserved cysteine and the conserved F or W are not part of the CDR3 here. Each record gives: V gene, J gene, CDR3 protein.

TRBV4-1	TRBJ2-6	ASSHPGGRANVLT
TRBV27	TRBJ2-1	ASSWKGRDVNEQF
TRBV19	TRBJ2-5	ASREQGGGETQY
TRBV18	TRBJ1-6	ASSPDRSNSPLH
TRBV6-1	TRBJ2-5	ASSESRAQY
TRBV18	TRBJ2-3	ASSPRGDDGTDTQY
TRBV4-2	TRBJ1-3	ASSQDQVSLSGNTIY
TRBV9	TRBJ2-7	ASSASGGPYEQY
TRBV5-4	TRBJ2-3	ASSEATDTQY
TRBV7-2	TRBJ1-5	ASSPSPRGSYSNQPQH
TRBV7-9	TRBJ2-7	ASSPGTDYEQY
TRBV6-5	TRBJ1-2	ASSGGQNYGYT
TRBV6-5	TRBJ1-6	ASSTRQGNAPLH
TRBV5-1	TRBJ2-7	ASSLQGGKSYEQY
TRBV9	TRBJ2-7	ASSSAGTFSYEQY
TRBV19	TRBJ2-2	ASRNRGDTGELF
TRBV4-1	TRBJ1-4	ASNDLATNEKLF
TRBV7-6	TRBJ2-7	ASSLGTSSEQY
TRBV9	TRBJ1-6	ASSPDLLNSPLH
TRBV5-4	TRBJ2-3	ASSFGQGTDTQY
TRBV2	TRBJ1-5	ASSESGENQPQH
TRBV7-9	TRBJ1-2	ASSLIGAYGYT
TRBV4-1	TRBJ1-4	ASSQERYTTNEKLF
TRBV2	TRBJ1-4	ASTIYSLVATNEKLF
TRBV10-1	TRBJ2-3	ASSESTSPTDTQY
TRBV18	TRBJ1-5	ASSPSRGYQPQH
TRBV2	TRBJ2-5	ASSEAFQSQGRETQY
TRBV10-3	TRBJ2-1	AISPGLAGHSYNEQF
TRBV4-2	TRBJ2-3	ASSQERAQAGVGQAQY
TRBV5-1	TRBJ2-5	AIQQGQGRETQY
TRBV7-8	TRBJ2-4	ASSKGLGGLAAKNIQY
TRBV7-9	TRBJ1-3	ASSLGERNTIY
TRBV7-9	TRBJ1-5	ASSPDRVGNQPQH
TRBV6-1	TRBJ1-2	ASTSGEGYGYT
TRBV27	TRBJ1-3	ASTDRDLGNTIY
TRBV5-4	TRBJ1-1	ASSPRGIEAF
TRBV6-5	TRBJ2-1	ASTPREPFNEQF
TRBV5-4	TRBJ1-2	ASSWGTDNYGYT
TRBV15	TRBJ1-5	ATSRPRTGKSNQPQH
TRBV15	TRBJ2-7	ATSRDLAGGGSEQY
TRBV7-2	TRBJ2-7	ASSLSASPLGYEQY
TRBV25-1	TRBJ1-6	ASSEFGGDNSPLY
TRBV7-8	TRBJ2-7	ASSLGPQGTYEQY
TRBV7-6	TRBJ2-7	ASSYIRYRHSYEQY
TRBV5-1	TRBJ2-7	ASTDSSYEQY